A selection of T cell receptor beta chains follows, all from one sample in a study of blood T cell repertoires in COVID-19. TCRdb's copy holds only in-frame clones and misses some; the assay was immunoSEQ multiplex PCR. The table lists roughly 160,000 clones, roughly 80% of them singletons. Specimen: peripheral blood. Receptors originate from a woman older than 75 with COVID-19, enrolled during active disease. The CDR3 runs from the conserved cysteine through the conserved F or W. The order of the fields is CDR3 DNA, CDR3 protein, clone size, J gene, D gene, V gene. D genes are given only for firm matches. The listing skips clone size in some rows; elsewhere it reads once, few, many or a size class.

TGCGCCAGCAGCCAAGGGGCAGGGGGGCCTTATGGCTACACCTTC CASSQGAGGPYGYTF - TRBJ1-2 TRBD1 TRBV4-1
TGTGCCAGCAGCGTATCAAGGGCAGGGACTGAAGCTTTCTTT CASSVSRAGTEAFF - TRBJ1-1 - TRBV9
TGTGCTACTTCCCCGGTGGTAACTAATGAAAAACTGTTTTTT CATSPVVTNEKLFF - TRBJ1-4 - TRBV12-5
TGTGCCAGCAGCCCTGGGGGGGCTAGCGGGGTTTTAGAGACCCAGTACTTC CASSPGGASGVLETQYF - TRBJ2-5 TRBD2 TRBV3-1/TRBV3-2
TGCGCCAGCAGCTTGGAACTAGCCAAAAACATTCAGTACTTC CASSLELAKNIQYF - TRBJ2-4 - TRBV5-1
TGTGCCAGCAGCTTGGGGTGGCAGGGTATCGTAGGCTACACCTTC CASSLGWQGIVGYTF - TRBJ1-2 - TRBV5-6
TGTGCCAGCAGCAGCAATCTAAAACCTACCTACGAGCAGTACTTC CASSSNLKPTYEQYF few TRBJ2-7 - TRBV3-1/TRBV3-2
TGCGCCAGCAGTCTGACTAGCGGGAGGGCCAATGAGCAGTTCTTC CASSLTSGRANEQFF - TRBJ2-1 TRBD2 TRBV5-1
TGTGCCAGCAGTGATAGGGGTGGGGAGCTGTTTTTT CASSDRGGELFF - TRBJ2-2 - TRBV2
TGCGCCAGCAGCTTGGATGGGGGGGCTAATGAAAAACTGTTTTTT CASSLDGGANEKLFF - TRBJ1-4 - TRBV5-1
TGTGCCAGCAGTCCCGACAGGGGCCCTGGAAACACCATATATTTT CASSPDRGPGNTIYF - TRBJ1-3 TRBD1 TRBV7-6
TGCGCCAGCAGTCTAGGTGGGCTAGCGGGGGGAAGCACAGATACGCAGTATTTT CASSLGGLAGGSTDTQYF - TRBJ2-3 TRBD2 TRBV5-1
TGCGCCAGCAGCCCTGGAGTGGGTGCGGCAGGGGCTTCACCCCTCCACTTT CASSPGVGAAGASPLHF few TRBJ1-6 - TRBV5-1
TGTGCCAGCAGCTTAGTCGTCGGACAGGGGGTTTTCTATGGCTACACCTTC CASSLVVGQGVFYGYTF - TRBJ1-2 TRBD1 TRBV7-8
TGTGCCAGCAGCCTTGGTTCGGGCGAGCAGTACTTC CASSLGSGEQYF - TRBJ2-7 - TRBV3-1/TRBV3-2
TGTGCCAGCAGTCTGGGAGCGTTCGAGCAGTACTTC CASSLGAFEQYF few TRBJ2-7 - TRBV12-3/TRBV12-4
TGTGCCAGCAGTGAAGCGGGCCCGGGACAGGGAAACACCATATATTTT CASSEAGPGQGNTIYF - TRBJ1-3 TRBD1 TRBV6-1
TGCAGCGTTGAGGAACCGGGGGCTGAAGCTTTCTTT CSVEEPGAEAFF - TRBJ1-1 - TRBV29-1
TGCGCCAGCAGCTTGGGCCGAGAGTATAACAATGAGCAGTTCTTC CASSLGREYNNEQFF once TRBJ2-1 - TRBV5-1
TGTGCCAGCTCACGCTCGGGTTGGACCGGGGAGCTGTTTTTT CASSRSGWTGELFF - TRBJ2-2 - TRBV18
TGTGCCAGCTCACCGTATGTGAACACTGAAGCTTTCTTT CASSPYVNTEAFF - TRBJ1-1 - TRBV18
TGTGCCAGCAGTTCCGGCGGGACAGGGCTCTACGAGCAGTACTTC CASSSGGTGLYEQYF - TRBJ2-7 TRBD1 TRBV28
TGCGCCAGCAACCCCGGACAGATGAACACCGGGGAGCTGTTTTTT CASNPGQMNTGELFF - TRBJ2-2 - TRBV5-1
TGCGCCAGCAGTTCGCAGGGGGCAGGCACTGAAGCTTTCTTT CASSSQGAGTEAFF - TRBJ1-1 TRBD1 TRBV5-1
TGCGCCAGCAGCTTGGGACAGGGGGCCGCCGGGGAGCTGTTTTTT CASSLGQGAAGELFF few TRBJ2-2 TRBD1 TRBV5-1
TGCGCCAGCAGCCACCTCCTCCAGACAGGAGGCAGGAATGAGCAGTTCTTC CASSHLLQTGGRNEQFF - TRBJ2-1 - TRBV4-1
TGTGCCAGCAGCCAAGATTGGAGCGCCTATGGCTACACCTTC CASSQDWSAYGYTF - TRBJ1-2 - TRBV14
TGTGCCAGCAGCTTAGCGGACAGTAACTACGAGCAGTACTTC CASSLADSNYEQYF - TRBJ2-7 - TRBV7-8
TGTGCCAGCAGCCACCGAGCGGGGGGTCCCCTGGAGCAGTACTTC CASSHRAGGPLEQYF - TRBJ2-7 TRBD2 TRBV7-9
TGTGCCAGCAGCGGGACAGTCAATCAGCCCCAGCATTTT CASSGTVNQPQHF - TRBJ1-5 TRBD1 TRBV3-1/TRBV3-2
TGTGCCAGCAGAACCCCTTGGAGGGAATCGAGCTATGGCTACACCTTC CASRTPWRESSYGYTF - TRBJ1-2 - TRBV28
TGTGCCAGCAGTGAAACCGGGACAGGCTATGGCTACACCTTC CASSETGTGYGYTF few TRBJ1-2 TRBD1 TRBV6-1
TGTGCCAGCAGTCCGGGGGGGGTCCTCTACGAGCAGTACTTC CASSPGGVLYEQYF - TRBJ2-7 TRBD2 TRBV28
TGTGCCAGCAGCTTAAACGCGGCGGAAGATGGCTACACCTTC CASSLNAAEDGYTF - TRBJ1-2 - TRBV7-9
TGTGCCAGCGGCGGCAGGGGGCATGAAAAACTGTTTTTT CASGGRGHEKLFF - TRBJ1-4 TRBD1 TRBV3-1/TRBV3-2
TGTGCCACCAGTGATAGACAGGGATACTACACCTTC CATSDRQGYYTF - TRBJ1-2 TRBD1 TRBV24-1
TGTGCCAGCAGCAAAATGACTAGCGGGGTCTACAATGAGCAGTTCTTC CASSKMTSGVYNEQFF - TRBJ2-1 TRBD2 TRBV3-1/TRBV3-2
TGCGCCAGCAGCGGTGGGGTAGGGGGTCAGCCCCAGCATTTT CASSGGVGGQPQHF - TRBJ1-5 - TRBV5-1
TGTGCCAGCAGCCCAACACTGACTAGCGGAACTTACACAGATACGCAGTATTTT CASSPTLTSGTYTDTQYF - TRBJ2-3 TRBD2 TRBV7-6
TGTGCCAGCAGTGAACCAGGGACAGATACGCAGTATTTT CASSEPGTDTQYF - TRBJ2-3 - TRBV6-1
TGTGCCACCAGCAGTGCACAGACAGGGGACTATGGCTACACCTTC CATSSAQTGDYGYTF - TRBJ1-2 TRBD1 TRBV15
TGTGCCAGCAGCGGACAGGAGACCATTTATGGCTACACCTTC CASSGQETIYGYTF - TRBJ1-2 TRBD1 TRBV3-1/TRBV3-2
TGTGCCAGCAGCTTAAACAGTGGGTCACCCCTCCACTTT CASSLNSGSPLHF - TRBJ1-6 - TRBV7-3
TGCGCCAGCAGCTTGGGAGCGGAGGCCACAGATACGCAGTATTTT CASSLGAEATDTQYF - TRBJ2-3 - TRBV5-1
TGCAGTGCTAGTACAGGGACTCAGCCCCAGCATTTT CSASTGTQPQHF once TRBJ1-5 - TRBV20-1
TGTGCCACCAGTGGAGGGCCCGGGGAGCTGTTTTTT CATSGGPGELFF - TRBJ2-2 - TRBV24-1
TGTGCCAGTAGTATAGGAGGCAGCCCCTGGGGCTACACCTTC CASSIGGSPWGYTF - TRBJ1-2 - TRBV19
TGTGCCAGCTCGTTAAACTTAGCCAGGACAGGGGGCTACCACGAGCAGTACTTC CASSLNLARTGGYHEQYF - TRBJ2-7 TRBD1 TRBV18
TGTGCCACCACCCCCGGGGGGAGAGGGGACGGCTACACCTTC CATTPGGRGDGYTF - TRBJ1-2 - TRBV28
TGTGCCAGCAGTGAGGGGGGACAGCCAGTCTATGGCTACACCTTC CASSEGGQPVYGYTF - TRBJ1-2 TRBD1 TRBV6-1
TGTGCCAGCAGCCTGGGACTAGCAGCCCCCTACGAGCAGTACTTC CASSLGLAAPYEQYF - TRBJ2-7 TRBD2 TRBV11-3
TGCAGCGTGATAAGCGGTACTAGCACAGATACGCAGTATTTT CSVISGTSTDTQYF - TRBJ2-3 - TRBV29-1
TGTGCCAGCAGTTTTCGGGATAGGGCCACCATATATTTT CASSFRDRATIYF - TRBJ1-3 - TRBV12-3/TRBV12-4
TGTGCCAGCGGAGGGACAGGGGGCACTGAAGCTTTCTTT CASGGTGGTEAFF - TRBJ1-1 TRBD1 TRBV18
TGTGCCAGCAGCTACGGTAATGAAAAACTGTTTTTT CASSYGNEKLFF - TRBJ1-4 - TRBV5-6
TGTGCCAGCAGCGATGTGGGGGGCTCCTATAATTCACCCCTCCACTTT CASSDVGGSYNSPLHF - TRBJ1-6 - TRBV27
TGTGCCAGCAGTTACTCGTACGGGAGGATGGTTAATGAGCAGTTCTTC CASSYSYGRMVNEQFF - TRBJ2-1 TRBD2 TRBV6-5
TGTGCCAGCAGCTTCGGCGTCCCGGGACAGGGATCACCCCTCCACTTT CASSFGVPGQGSPLHF - TRBJ1-6 TRBD1 TRBV7-6
TGTGCCAGCAACCCAGCGGGAGGGCCGGACGAGCAGTACTTC CASNPAGGPDEQYF - TRBJ2-7 TRBD2 TRBV19